These 26 T cell receptor beta chains were all obtained from the same sample, sequenced in a study of response to subunit inactivated influenza vaccine. TCRdb reprocessed the RT-PCR reads via MiXCR and lists one record per CDR3 protein. The sample lists fewer than 800,000 distinct CDR3 sequences, less than 20% occurring once. The sample was PBMCs from blood, taken 11 to 12 days after vaccination. The receptors derive from a man between 50 and 59 years old who received an inactivated influenza vaccine.

This chain links TRBV20-1 with TRBJ2-3; perhaps D is TRBD1 or TRBD2 (5 bases each). The CDR3 totals 14 residues. Germline assignment: CDR1 DFQATT and CDR2 SNEGSKA (reference sequence). Trimming cost V 3 bases and J 4 bases, with 14 bases left between them. The chain's CDR3 is CSASRAGAPDTQYF. The CDR3 DNA follows: TGCAGTGCTAGCCGGGCCGGGGCCCCAGATACGCAGTATTTT.

This clonotype came up many times. This rearrangement joins TRBV12-3 or TRBV12-4 to TRBJ2-1, with D unresolved. V was clipped by 6 bases and J by 2 bases, with 11 bases between them. The CDR3 runs 14 residues. The CDR3 region is CASRPDTAYNEQFF. The DNA of the CDR3 is TGTGCCAGCAGACCTGACACCGCCTACAATGAGCAGTTCTTC.

This chain joins TRBV5-1 and TRBJ2-1; 7 bases align to TRBD2. V gave up 4 bases and J gave up 7 bases; unmatched junction bases: 5. Germline CDR1 SGHRS, CDR2 YFSETQ. This CDR3 contains 13 residues. The CDR3 region has the DNA TGCGCCAGCAGCCGCCGGGACTATAATGAGCAGTTCTTC. It encodes CASSRRDYNEQFF.

The rearrangement links TRBV20-1 to TRBJ1-1, with D hard to call. This CDR3 contains 11 residues. Germline V gene sequence: CDR1 DFQATT, CDR2 SNEGSKA (reference sequence). V lost 5 bases and J lost 6, with 10 bases in between. The chain's CDR3 is CSASDTAEAFF. The CDR3 DNA reads as TGCAGTGCTTCCGACACGGCTGAAGCTTTCTTT.

This clonotype was recorded a few times. The chain links TRBV5-1 to TRBJ1-6, with 7 bases identical to TRBD1. CDR3 length: 18 amino acids. J gave up 8 bases and V 4 bases, and 18 bases lay outside the gene matches. Germline-derived CDR1 and CDR2 are SGHRS and YFSETQ. CDR3 residues: CASSTRTGRFVGDSPLHF. CDR3 DNA sequence: TGCGCCAGCAGCACCCGGACAGGTCGGTTTGTAGGTGATTCACCCCTCCACTTT.

There are a few counts of this clonotype. The chain has TRBV4-2 and TRBJ1-1; D is undetermined. Germline CDR1 and CDR2: LGHNA and YNFKEQ. This CDR3 is built from 13 residues. Trimming pared 6 bases from V and 3 bases from J, leaving 11 bases between. In DNA, the CDR3 is TGTGCCAGCAGGTACGATACGGACACTGAAGCTTTCTTT. Encoded protein: CASRYDTDTEAFF.

The rearrangement links TRBV7-2 to TRBJ1-1; no clear D gene. This CDR3 region has 13 residues. With 3 bases removed from V and 4 bases from J, the gap between germline ends came to 9 bases. Germline CDR1 and CDR2: SGHTA and FQGNSA. The CDR3 loop reads CASSFGAGTEAFF. The CDR3 DNA is TGTGCCAGCAGCTTCGGTGCCGGCACTGAAGCTTTCTTT.

The chain combines TRBV11-2 with TRBJ2-3; D is unresolved. This CDR3 region has 17 residues. The germline V gene has CDR1 SGHAT and CDR2 FQNNGV. Trimming cost V 0 bases and J 0 bases, with 13 bases left between them. The CDR3 DNA reads as TGTGCCAGCAGCTTAGAAAGGAGAACTCCTAGCACAGATACGCAGTATTTT. Residues: CASSLERRTPSTDTQYF.

The gene calls are TRBV5-1 and TRBJ2-2, with a weak D call TRBD1 (6 bases). Trimming removed 1 base at V and 3 bases at J, with 10 bases between. The CDR3 totals 15 residues. Germline V gene sequence: CDR1 SGHRS, CDR2 YFSETQ. The CDR3 DNA sequence: TGCGCCAGCAGCTTGAATCCAGGGGACACCGGGGAGCTGTTTTTT. Its translation: CASSLNPGDTGELFF.

The V call is TRBV11-2, the J call TRBJ1-2; TRBD1 matches 7 bases. After removal of 5 bases from V and 4 bases from J, the junction contained 13 bases not matched to a gene. Germline-derived CDR1 and CDR2 are SGHAT and FQNNGV. The CDR3 runs 16 residues. CDR3 DNA sequence: TGTGCCAGCAGCATACACGAACAGGGGTGGGGCTATGGCTACACCTTC. Translating gives CASSIHEQGWGYGYTF.

In this sample, this clonotype turned up a few times. This chain uses TRBV20-1 with TRBJ2-2; D is unclear. This CDR3 has 11 amino acids. The germline CDR1 and CDR2 sequences are DFQATT and SNEGSKA (reference sequence). Here the CDR3 DNA reads TGCAGCGCCCTGGACACCGGGGAGCTGTTTTTT. Translating it yields CSALDTGELFF.

V usage is TRBV11-2 and J usage is TRBJ1-2; no clear D. CDR3 length: 13 residues. The ends were cut back, 1 base at V and 7 bases at J, with 10 bases in the middle. Germline-derived CDR1 and CDR2 are SGHAT and FQNNGV. The CDR3 loop reads CASSLARTGGYTF. CDR3 nucleotides: TGTGCCAGCAGCTTAGCAAGGACTGGTGGCTACACCTTC.

V and J are TRBV4-2 and TRBJ1-4; D is possibly TRBD1 (6 bases). This CDR3 region has 15 residues. The germline V and J ends were trimmed by 3 bases and 8 bases, with 16 bases remaining between them. CDR1 and CDR2 from the germline V gene are LGHNA and YNFKEQ. CDR3 in amino acids: CASSQNREVSEKLFF. CDR3 nucleotide sequence: TGTGCCAGCAGCCAGAACAGGGAAGTGAGCGAAAAACTGTTTTTT.

This clonotype was recorded at least ten times. This chain joins TRBV5-1 and TRBJ1-6; TRBD1 aligns across 8 bases. This CDR3 spans 15 amino acids. V trimming: 4 bases; J trimming: 6 bases; junction bases outside the gene matches: 6. CDR1 SGHRS and CDR2 YFSETQ come from the germline V gene. Here the CDR3 reads CASSTQGGFNSPLHF. For the CDR3, the DNA is TGCGCCAGCAGCACACAGGGGGGATTTAATTCACCCCTCCACTTT.

The V call is TRBV14, the J call TRBJ2-1; tentatively, D is TRBD1 (7 bases). V lost 3 bases to trimming and J lost 6 bases, with 12 bases between them. This CDR3 has 14 amino acids. Germline-derived CDR1 and CDR2 are SGHDN and FVKESK. The CDR3 spells CASSQTQGGNEQFF. The DNA of the CDR3 is TGTGCCAGCAGCCAGACTCAGGGGGGCAATGAGCAGTTCTTC.

This clonotype came up many times. The V call is TRBV6-2 or TRBV6-3, the J call TRBJ2-4, with 7 bases fitting TRBD2. Germline V gene data show CDR1 as MNHEY and CDR2 as SVGEGT. The V segment lost 2 bases and the J segment 6 bases; nucleotides outside the gene matches: 16. The CDR3 loop spans 18 amino acids. CDR3 bases: TGTGCCAGCAGTTACCTTCGTATTGCTAGCGGAAACCTAAACATTCAGTACTTC. This codes for CASSYLRIASGNLNIQYF.

The sample holds a few counts of this clonotype. The gene calls are TRBV27 and TRBJ2-2; TRBD1 aligns across 7 bases. This CDR3 region has 14 residues. The V gene end was trimmed by 9 bases and the J gene end by 6 bases; junction bases not matched to a gene: 10. Germline CDR1 reads MNHEY; CDR2 reads SMNVEV (reference sequence). CDR3 residues: CASAGTVDAGELFF. For the CDR3, the DNA is TGTGCCAGTGCCGGGACAGTAGACGCCGGGGAGCTGTTTTTT.

V usage is TRBV18 and J usage is TRBJ2-3; D remains unclear. CDR3 length equals 13 residues. Looked up from germline, CDR1 is KGHSH and CDR2 is LQKENI. Between the trimmed V and J ends, which lost 1 base and 6 bases, there was a span of 8 bases. The CDR3 DNA sequence: TGTGCCAGCTCACCACGTTCCTCCGATACGCAGTATTTT. Translation gives CASSPRSSDTQYF.

The chain combines TRBV7-9 with TRBJ2-2; 8 bases match TRBD1. The J segment lost 7 bases and the V segment lost 4 bases, leaving 8 bases of the junction unmatched. The CDR3 covers 15 residues. Germline V gene lookup returns CDR1 SEHNR and CDR2 FQNEAQ (reference sequence). The CDR3 DNA follows: TGTGCCAGCAGCTCTCCCGACAGGGGAGGCGGGGAGCTGTTTTTT. Translating it yields CASSSPDRGGGELFF.

This clonotype was detected only a few times. V gene TRBV12-3 or TRBV12-4 combines with J gene TRBJ1-1; 7 nucleotides agree with TRBD1. The J segment lost 5 bases and the V segment lost 3 bases, leaving 15 bases of the junction unmatched. This CDR3 has 17 amino acids. This CDR3 is CASSFKGAGLSVTEAFF. The CDR3 nucleotides read TGTGCCAGCAGTTTTAAGGGGGCGGGTTTATCTGTAACTGAAGCTTTCTTT.

V and J are TRBV4-2 and TRBJ2-1, with 11 nucleotides matching TRBD2. The CDR3 consists of 15 residues. CDR1 and CDR2 from the germline V gene are LGHNA and YNFKEQ. V dropped 4 bases and J dropped 5; count of bases not matched to a gene: 4. CDR3 protein: CASSRGTSGDNEQFF. The CDR3 region has the DNA TGTGCCAGCAGCCGAGGGACTAGCGGAGACAATGAGCAGTTCTTC.

This clonotype was seen a few times. V is TRBV19 and J is TRBJ2-1; TRBD2 matches 9 bases. The CDR3 is made up of 13 amino acids. V trimming: 4 bases; J trimming: 10 bases; junction bases outside the gene matches: 5. Germline loops: CDR1 LNHDA, CDR2 SQIVND (reference sequence). In DNA form, the CDR3 reads TGTGCCAGTAGTACACAAGCGGGAGGCGAGCAGTTCTTC. Its translation: CASSTQAGGEQFF.

The gene calls are TRBV14 and TRBJ2-2; TRBD2 agrees at 11 bases. The CDR3 covers 15 residues. Per germline, CDR1 SGHDN and CDR2 FVKESK. V dropped 2 bases and J dropped 7; count of bases not matched to a gene: 3. The CDR3 DNA reads TGTGCCAGCAGCCAAAGACTAGCGGGGAGCGGGGAGCTGTTTTTT. Its translation: CASSQRLAGSGELFF.

The chain couples TRBV4-2 to TRBJ2-7, with 7 positions matching TRBD2. The junction had 13 bases not matched to a gene; V was cut back by 5 bases and J by 0 bases. This CDR3 is 17 amino acids long. Germline values: CDR1 LGHNA, CDR2 YNFKEQ. CDR3 DNA sequence: TGTGCCAGCAGCGACGTACTAGAAGCGGGGATCTCCTACGAGCAGTACTTC. Translated: CASSDVLEAGISYEQYF.

This chain connects TRBV18 to TRBJ2-3; 9 bases align to TRBD1. The germline V gene encodes CDR1 KGHSH and CDR2 LQKENI. The V segment lost 4 bases and the J segment 0 bases; nucleotides outside the gene matches: 5. The CDR3 covers 16 residues. The CDR3, as DNA: TGTGCCAGCTCACACGGGACAGGGCTAAGCACAGATACGCAGTATTTT. Protein sequence: CASSHGTGLSTDTQYF.

The chain recombines TRBV7-9 with TRBJ2-7, with D uncertain. The CDR3 has 14 residues. Germline CDR1 and CDR2: SEHNR and FQNEAQ (reference sequence). V shed 3 bases and J shed 6 bases, with 15 bases lying between them. The CDR3 nucleotides read TGTGCCAGCAGCTTGGGGATGGGCTCGGGCGAGCAGTACTTC. Translated, it gives CASSLGMGSGEQYF.